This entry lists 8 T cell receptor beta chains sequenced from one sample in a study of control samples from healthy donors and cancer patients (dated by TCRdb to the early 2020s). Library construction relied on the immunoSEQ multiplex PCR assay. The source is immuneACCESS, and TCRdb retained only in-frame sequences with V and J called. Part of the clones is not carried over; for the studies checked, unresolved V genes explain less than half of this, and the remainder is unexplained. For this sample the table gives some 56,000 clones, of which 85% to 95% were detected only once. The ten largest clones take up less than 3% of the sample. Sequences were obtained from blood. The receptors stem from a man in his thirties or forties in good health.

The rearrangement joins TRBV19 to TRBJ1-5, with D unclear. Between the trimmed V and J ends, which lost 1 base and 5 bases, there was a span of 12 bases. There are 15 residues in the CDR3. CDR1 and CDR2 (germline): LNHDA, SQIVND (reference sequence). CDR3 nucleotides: TGTGCCAGTAGTATAGTCCGGACGCCCCATCAGCCCCAGCATTTT. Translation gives CASSIVRTPHQPQHF.

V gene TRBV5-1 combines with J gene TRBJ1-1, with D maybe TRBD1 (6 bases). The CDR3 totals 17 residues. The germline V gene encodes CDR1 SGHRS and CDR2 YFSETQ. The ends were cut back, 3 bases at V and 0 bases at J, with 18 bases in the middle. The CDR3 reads CASSSTGGGSLNTEAFF. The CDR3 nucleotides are TGCGCCAGCAGCTCGACAGGCGGAGGCAGCTTGAACACTGAAGCTTTCTTT. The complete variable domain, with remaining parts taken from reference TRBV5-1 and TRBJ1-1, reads KAGVTQTPRYLIKTRGQQVTLSCSPISGHRSVSWYQQTPGQGLQFLFEYFSETQRNKGNFPGRFSGRQFSNSRSEMNVSTLELGDSALYLCASSSTGGGSLNTEAFFGQGTRLTVV.

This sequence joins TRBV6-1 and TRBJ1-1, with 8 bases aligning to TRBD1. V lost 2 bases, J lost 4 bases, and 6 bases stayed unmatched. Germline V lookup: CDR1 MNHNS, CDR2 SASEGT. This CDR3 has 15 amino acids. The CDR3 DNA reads TGTGCCAGCAGTGAACGACAGGGGTTTAGCACTGAAGCTTTCTTT. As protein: CASSERQGFSTEAFF.

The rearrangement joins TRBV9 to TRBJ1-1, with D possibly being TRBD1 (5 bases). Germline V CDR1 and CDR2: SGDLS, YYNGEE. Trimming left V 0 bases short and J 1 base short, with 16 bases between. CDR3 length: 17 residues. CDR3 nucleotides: TGTGCCAGCAGCGTAGTGGGGTGGGACGGCTCGAACACTGAAGCTTTCTTT. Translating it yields CASSVVGWDGSNTEAFF.

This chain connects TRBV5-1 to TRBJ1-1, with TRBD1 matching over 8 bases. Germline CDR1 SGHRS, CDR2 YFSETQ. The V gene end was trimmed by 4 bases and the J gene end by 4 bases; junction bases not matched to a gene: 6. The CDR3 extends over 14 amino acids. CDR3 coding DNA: TGCGCCAGCAGCGCCGGGACAGGTTCCACTGAAGCTTTCTTT. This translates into CASSAGTGSTEAFF.

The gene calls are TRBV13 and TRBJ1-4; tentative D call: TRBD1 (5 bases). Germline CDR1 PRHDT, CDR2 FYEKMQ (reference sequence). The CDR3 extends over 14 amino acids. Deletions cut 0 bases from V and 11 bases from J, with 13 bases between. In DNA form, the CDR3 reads TGTGCCAGCAGCTTAGGAGGCGGGGGAGAGAAACTGTTTTTT. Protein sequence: CASSLGGGGEKLFF.

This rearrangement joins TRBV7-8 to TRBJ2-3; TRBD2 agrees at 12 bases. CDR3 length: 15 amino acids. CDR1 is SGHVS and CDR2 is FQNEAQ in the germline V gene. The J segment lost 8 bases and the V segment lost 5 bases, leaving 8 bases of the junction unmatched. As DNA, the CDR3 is TGTGCCAGCAGCCTTGGACTAGCGGGACTGCCTACGCAGTATTTT. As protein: CASSLGLAGLPTQYF.

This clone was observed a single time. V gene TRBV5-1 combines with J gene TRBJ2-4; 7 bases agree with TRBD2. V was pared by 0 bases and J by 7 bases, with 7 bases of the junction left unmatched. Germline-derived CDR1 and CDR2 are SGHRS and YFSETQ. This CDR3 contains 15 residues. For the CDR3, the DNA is TGCGCCAGCAGCTTGGCCGGCGGGAGTAAGAACATTCAGTACTTC. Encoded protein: CASSLAGGSKNIQYF.